The 4 T cell receptor beta chains reported below all come from one sample, sequenced in a study of blood T cells in healthy people across ages. It was with a sample-barcoded 5' primer and a J-beta primer mix that a second PCR of about 6 to 12 cycles was run. TCRdb reanalysed the 5' RACE reads using MiXCR and keeps one entry per CDR3 protein. This repertoire shows some 890,000 distinct CDR3 sequences, about 29% found once; its top ten account for about a tenth. These data also formed part of another study, on T cells of mothers and their children.

Sequencing input: blood. These receptors were taken from a woman in her forties in good health.

Ten or more counts support this clonotype. The rearrangement joins TRBV7-6 to TRBJ1-6; TRBD1 might be the D (5 bases). Germline V gene sequence: CDR1 SGHVS, CDR2 FNYEAQ. Deletions cut 1 base from V and 10 bases from J, with 14 bases between. The CDR3 runs to 15 residues. The CDR3 protein is CASSLVSPPGSPLHF. The CDR3 coding sequence is TGTGCCAGCAGCTTAGTCTCCCCTCCAGGGTCACCCCTCCACTTT.

V and J are TRBV5-5 and TRBJ2-5; 7 bases map to TRBD1. The germline gives CDR1 SGHKS, CDR2 YYEKEE (reference sequence). This CDR3 has 15 residues. The V segment lost 2 bases and the J segment 11 bases; nucleotides outside the gene matches: 15. Written as DNA, the CDR3 is TGTGCCAGCAGCTTTGGTACAGGGGCCATGAATGAGCAGTACTTC. Its translation is CASSFGTGAMNEQYF.

This rearrangement joins TRBV7-2 to TRBJ1-1; D might be TRBD1 (6 bases). The CDR3 totals 15 residues. Germline V gives CDR1 SGHTA, CDR2 FQGNSA. V was clipped by 4 bases and J by 1 base, with 13 bases between them. In nucleotides, the CDR3 is TGTGCCAGCAGCTCAGCTCTGGGACAGAACACTGAAGCTTTCTTT. Protein: CASSSALGQNTEAFF.

The sample holds many counts of this clonotype. This chain connects TRBV5-1 to TRBJ2-7; a weak D match, TRBD2 (5 bases). The CDR3 sequence is 15 residues long. CDR1 and CDR2 (germline): SGHRS, YFSETQ. V dropped 4 bases and J dropped 5 bases, with 19 bases sitting between them. This CDR3 is CASSPQGSLFHEQYF. The CDR3 nucleotides are TGCGCCAGCAGCCCCCAAGGGAGTTTATTCCACGAGCAGTACTTC.